This TCR beta chain comes out of a study of OX40 agonist ivuxolimab in advanced cancers. Across the whole study: Subjects had a mean age of around 60 years, with a range of about 23 to 90; about 83% were male.

Sequenced by immunoSEQ multiplex PCR; TCRdb stores in-frame clones only, minus some. The profile shows 75,000 to 100,000 clones, approximately 90% of them singletons. This clone was detected a few times. The antigen is unknown. The CDR3 sequence is 15 residues long. V lost 1 base and J 2 bases, leaving 11 bases between the germline ends. Germline V gene lookup returns CDR1 LNHDA and CDR2 SQIVND (reference sequence). General observations from the study: Some nonresponders also had low normalized T-cell clonal expansion.

The input for sequencing was CD4+ or CD8+ T cells sorted from blood, taken in a trial of the OX40 agonist ivuxolimab. This receptor was identified in an adult with an advanced solid tumor such as melanoma, head and neck, liver or kidney cancer. The V call is TRBV19, the J call TRBJ1-2, with D possibly matching TRBD1 (5 bases). The CDR3 region has the DNA TGTGCCAGTAGTATAGGCCGGGACGGAAACTATGGCTACACCTTC. Translated, it gives CASSIGRDGNYGYTF.